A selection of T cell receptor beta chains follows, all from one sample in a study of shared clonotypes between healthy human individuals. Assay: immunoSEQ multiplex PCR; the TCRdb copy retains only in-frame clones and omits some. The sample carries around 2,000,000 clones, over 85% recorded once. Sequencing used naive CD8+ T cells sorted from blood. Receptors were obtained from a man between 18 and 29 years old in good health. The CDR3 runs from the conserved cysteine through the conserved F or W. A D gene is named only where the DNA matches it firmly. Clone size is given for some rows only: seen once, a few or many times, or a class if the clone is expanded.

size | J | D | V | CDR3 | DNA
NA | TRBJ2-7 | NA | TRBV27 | CASSLGGEGDEQYF | TGTGCCAGCAGTTTGGGGGGTGAGGGCGACGAGCAGTACTTC
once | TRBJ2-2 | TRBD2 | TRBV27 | CASRTSGGPPGELFF | TGTGCCAGCCGGACTAGCGGGGGGCCCCCCGGGGAGCTGTTTTTT
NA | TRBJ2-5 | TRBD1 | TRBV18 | CASSPRDSPETQYF | TGTGCCAGCTCACCACGGGACAGCCCGGAGACCCAGTACTTC
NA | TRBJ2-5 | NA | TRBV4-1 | CASSHGGPSETQYF | TGCGCCAGCAGCCATGGAGGGCCTAGCGAGACCCAGTACTTC
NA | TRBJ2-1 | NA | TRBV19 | CASSIDLIASDEQFF | TGTGCCAGTAGTATAGATCTGATAGCTTCGGATGAGCAGTTCTTC
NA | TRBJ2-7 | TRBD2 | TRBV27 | CASSFSSGAVDYEQYF | TGTGCCAGCAGTTTCTCTAGCGGGGCCGTAGACTACGAGCAGTACTTC
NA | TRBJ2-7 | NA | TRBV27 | CASTNAEYEQYF | TGTGCCAGCACTAATGCCGAATACGAGCAGTACTTC
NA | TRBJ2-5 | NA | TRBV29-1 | CSTFGVQETQYF | TGCAGCACATTCGGAGTCCAAGAGACCCAGTACTTC
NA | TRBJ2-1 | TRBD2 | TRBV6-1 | CASSEAPAGYNEQFF | TGTGCCAGCAGTGAAGCGCCAGCGGGGTACAATGAGCAGTTCTTC
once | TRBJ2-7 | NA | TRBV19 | CASSVTLVYEQYF | TGTGCCAGTAGTGTTACTTTGGTTTACGAGCAGTACTTC
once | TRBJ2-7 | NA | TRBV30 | CAWSVQPGVPYEQYF | TGTGCCTGGAGTGTACAGCCGGGCGTTCCCTACGAGCAGTACTTC
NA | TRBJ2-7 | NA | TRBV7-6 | CASSHTTSYEQYF | TGTGCCAGCAGCCATACTACTAGTTACGAGCAGTACTTC
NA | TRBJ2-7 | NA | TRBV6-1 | CASSEVGFGEQYF | TGTGCCAGCAGTGAAGTTGGGTTTGGGGAGCAGTACTTC
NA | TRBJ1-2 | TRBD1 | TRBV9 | CASKSSDRANYGYTF | TGTGCCAGCAAATCCTCTGACAGGGCTAACTATGGCTACACCTTC
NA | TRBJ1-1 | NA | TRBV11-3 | CASSLDRVDPKETEAFF | TGTGCCAGCAGCTTAGACCGGGTTGACCCCAAGGAAACTGAAGCTTTCTTT
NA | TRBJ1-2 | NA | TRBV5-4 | CASSFISGSYYGYTF | TGTGCCAGCAGCTTCATATCGGGCAGTTATTATGGCTACACCTTC
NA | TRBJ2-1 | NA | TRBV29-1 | CSVDRVGDNEQFF | TGCAGCGTTGACAGGGTGGGGGACAATGAGCAGTTCTTC
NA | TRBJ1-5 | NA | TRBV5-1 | CASSLGQGVQPQHF | TGCGCCAGCAGCTTGGGGCAGGGTGTGCAGCCCCAGCATTTT
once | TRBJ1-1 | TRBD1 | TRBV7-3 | CASSPTGSMNTEAFF | TGTGCCAGCAGCCCGACAGGGTCCATGAACACTGAAGCTTTCTTT
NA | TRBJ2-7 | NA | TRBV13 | CASSPGQSTYEQYF | TGTGCCAGCAGCCCTGGACAGTCTACCTACGAGCAGTACTTC
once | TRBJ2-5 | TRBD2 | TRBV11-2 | CASSPRLATNNQETQYF | TGTGCCAGCAGCCCCCGACTAGCAACCAACAACCAAGAGACCCAGTACTTC
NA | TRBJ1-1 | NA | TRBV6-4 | CASRGFNTEAFF | TGTGCCAGCCGGGGGTTTAACACTGAAGCTTTCTTT
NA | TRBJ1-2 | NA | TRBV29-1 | CSVQNPVWAGDYGYTF | TGCAGCGTCCAAAACCCGGTGTGGGCAGGCGACTATGGCTACACCTTC
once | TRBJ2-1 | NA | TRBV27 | CASSERSSYNEQFF | TGTGCCAGCAGTGAGAGGAGCTCCTACAATGAGCAGTTCTTC
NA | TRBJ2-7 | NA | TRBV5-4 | CASSSGSEQYF | TGTGCCAGCAGCTCGGGAAGCGAGCAGTACTTC
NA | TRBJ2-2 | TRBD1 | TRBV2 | CASSEGDRGGSTGELFF | TGTGCCAGCAGTGAAGGGGACAGGGGAGGGAGCACCGGGGAGCTGTTTTTT
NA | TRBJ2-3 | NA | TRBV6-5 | CASSYSWETDTQYF | TGTGCCAGCAGTTACTCGTGGGAAACAGATACGCAGTATTTT
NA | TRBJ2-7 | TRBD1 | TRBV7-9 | CASSLSGQEGYEQYF | TGTGCCAGCAGCTTATCGGGACAGGAGGGCTACGAGCAGTACTTC
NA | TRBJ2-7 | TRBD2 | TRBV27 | CASTWGSGSSYEQYF | TGTGCCAGCACTTGGGGTAGCGGGAGCTCCTACGAGCAGTACTTC
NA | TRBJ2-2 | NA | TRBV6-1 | CASSVVNTGELFF | TGTGCCAGCAGTGTTGTGAACACCGGGGAGCTGTTTTTT
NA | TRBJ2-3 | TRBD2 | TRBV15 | CATSNSGDADTQYF | TGTGCCACCAGCAATAGCGGGGATGCAGATACGCAGTATTTT
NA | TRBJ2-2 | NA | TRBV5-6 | CASSLGAFSHTGELFF | TGTGCCAGCAGCTTGGGGGCATTCTCACACACCGGGGAGCTGTTTTTT
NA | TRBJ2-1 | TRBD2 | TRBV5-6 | CASSLGLAVYEQFF | TGTGCCAGCAGCTTGGGACTAGCGGTGTATGAGCAGTTCTTC
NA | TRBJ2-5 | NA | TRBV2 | CASSVGKGLPLEYF | TGTGCCAGCAGTGTGGGAAAGGGGCTTCCCCTGGAGTACTTC
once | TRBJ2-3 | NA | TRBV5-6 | CASSLGGASTDTQYF | TGTGCCAGCAGCTTGGGAGGGGCTAGCACAGATACGCAGTATTTT
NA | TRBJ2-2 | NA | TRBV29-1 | CSVELGQHTGELFF | TGCAGCGTTGAATTGGGGCAACACACCGGGGAGCTGTTTTTT